This T cell receptor beta chain was identified during a study of blood T cells in healthy people across ages. A second PCR of about 7 to 11 cycles used a sample-barcoded 5' primer and a J-beta primer mix. A tag from a template-switch adaptor with 12 random nucleotides marked each cDNA molecule. Every individual sample yielded 3 million or more paired-end reads (each containing CDR3). MiXCR, applied by TCRdb to the 5' RACE reads, yields one record per CDR3 protein. The table lists more than 800,000 distinct CDR3 sequences, over 35% of them singletons. This TCR derives from a woman in her sixties in good health. The sequencing input was blood.

The CDR3 bases are TGCAGTGCTAGAGGTTCAGGGGAAATGAATGGCTACACCTTC. This gives the protein CSARGSGEMNGYTF. V gene TRBV20-1 combines with J gene TRBJ1-2, with D maybe TRBD1 (6 bases). CDR1 and CDR2 (germline): DFQATT, SNEGSKA (reference sequence). V lost 1 base to trimming and J lost 6 bases, with 15 bases between them. CDR3 length equals 14 residues.